Given below is one T cell receptor beta chain in context. The data were obtained in a study of blood T cell repertoires in COVID-19. TCRdb keeps only in-frame clones here, not all; method: immunoSEQ multiplex PCR. The sample shows roughly 410,000 clones, over 75% of them seen only once. Germline CDR1 and CDR2: SEHNR and FQNEAQ (reference sequence). This CDR3 has 16 residues. V lost 5 bases to trimming and J lost 2 bases; unmatched junction nucleotides: 5. This clonotype was sampled from a woman aged 40-49 years with COVID-19, enrolled during active disease. The chain joins TRBV7-9 to TRBJ2-3, with 12 nucleotides matching TRBD2. The sample taken for sequencing was peripheral blood. The CDR3 sequence is CASSLGTSGYTDTQYF. CDR3 in DNA: TGTGCCAGCAGCCTGGGGACTAGCGGGTACACAGATACGCAGTATTTT.